The entry that follows covers one T cell receptor beta chain sequence. This sample was included in a study of blood T cells in healthy people across ages. Overall study context: In model experiments, template switching was able to capture about one barcoded beta molecule for every two T cells that were present.

Looked up from germline, CDR1 is MNHNY and CDR2 is SVGAGI (reference sequence). The CDR3 has 14 residues. PCR was performed a second time for about 6 to 11 cycles using a sample-barcoded 5' primer and a J-beta primer mix. TCRdb analysed the 5' RACE reads with MiXCR anew, one entry per CDR3 protein. This table holds about 640,000 distinct CDR3 sequences, 40% to 45% found once. V is TRBV6-6 and J is TRBJ2-4; TRBD1 matches at 8 bases. Judging by the DNA end, TRBJ2-7 fits better; the J call may be wrong. This sequence was found in a man aged 80 or over in good health. The source material was blood. The CDR3: CASSYPGGHYEQYF. The CDR3 DNA follows: TGTGCCAGCAGTTACCCAGGGGGCCACTACGAGCAGTACTTC.